The present T cell receptor (beta chain) was sequenced within a study of T cell changes during pregnancy in multiple sclerosis. Per germline, CDR1 SGDLS and CDR2 YYNGEE. Trimming at V came to 4 bases and at J to 9 bases, leaving 6 bases not matched to a gene. There are 15 residues in the CDR3. Method: immunoSEQ multiplex PCR; TCRdb's copy keeps in-frame clones and lacks some. The sample includes about 36,000 clones, about 88% of them seen just once. The specimen comprised CD4+ T cells from peripheral blood mononuclear cells, sampled in the first trimester of pregnancy. The J gene is TRBJ1-6, the V gene TRBV9, with 11 nucleotides matching TRBD1. The TCR comes from a female donor with multiple sclerosis, enrolled in a pregnancy study. CDR3 coding DNA: TGTGCCAGCAGCCCGGGGACAGGGGGAGGTTCACCCCTCCACTTT. It is translated as CASSPGTGGGSPLHF.